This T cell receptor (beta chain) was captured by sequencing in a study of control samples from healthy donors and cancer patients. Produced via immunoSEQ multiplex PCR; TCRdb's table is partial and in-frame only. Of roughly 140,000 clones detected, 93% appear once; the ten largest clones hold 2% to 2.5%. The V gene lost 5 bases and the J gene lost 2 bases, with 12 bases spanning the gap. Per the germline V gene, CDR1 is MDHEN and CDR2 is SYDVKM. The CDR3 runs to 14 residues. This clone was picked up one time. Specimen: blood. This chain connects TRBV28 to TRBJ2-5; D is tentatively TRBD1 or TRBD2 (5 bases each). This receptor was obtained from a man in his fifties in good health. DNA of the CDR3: TGTGCCAGCAGTCCGGGACGGATTCAAGAGACCCAGTACTTC. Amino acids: CASSPGRIQETQYF.